A single TCR beta chain is shown here with its context. What it binds is not known. This sample is part of a study of beta chain features in type 1 diabetes. Study conclusions and caveats: Naive, central memory and Treg TCRB repertoires appeared more alike in patients than in healthy donors.

Trimming pared 0 bases from V and 4 bases from J, leaving 10 bases between. The length of the CDR3 is 15 residues. Germline V gene sequence: CDR1 SGHRS, CDR2 YFSETQ. The study reverse transcribed the entire isolated RNA, so it sequenced expressed TCRB transcripts. Data came from immunoSEQ multiplex PCR; TCRdb stores just in-frame clones and leaves some out. The data hold more than 8,000 clones, with roughly 74% observed a single time. Sequences were obtained from Tregs from blood. This receptor was obtained from a woman in her late teens or twenties in good health. This chain links TRBV5-1 with TRBJ2-2; D might be TRBD2 (5 bases). The CDR3 here is CASSLGGSGTGELFF. Written as DNA, the CDR3 is TGCGCCAGCAGCTTGGGCGGGTCAGGCACCGGGGAGCTGTTTTTT. Together with reference TRBV5-1 and TRBJ2-2, the CDR3 gives the full variable domain: KAGVTQTPRYLIKTRGQQVTLSCSPISGHRSVSWYQQTPGQGLQFLFEYFSETQRNKGNFPGRFSGRQFSNSRSEMNVSTLELGDSALYLCASSLGGSGTGELFFGEGSRLTVL.